This TCR beta chain derives from a study of cytomegalovirus exposure and HLA in healthy donors. Remarks on this clone: No antigen is known for it.

60 Vbeta and 13 Jbeta primers were used in PCR. The data were produced by immunoSEQ multiplex PCR, yet TCRdb's version contains in-frame clones alone and is incomplete. The sample carries around 110,000 clones, just over 70% recorded once. V shed 1 base, J shed 5 bases, and the junction held 10 bases outside the gene matches. The CDR3 has 18 residues. Germline V gene sequence: CDR1 SGHNT, CDR2 YYREEE (reference sequence). Findings and caveats of the study: Of the V segments, some could not be distinguished, including TRBV6-2 and TRBV6-3, and were excluded. According to an earlier analysis, most TCR beta V segments yielded productive rearrangements about 87% or about 30% of the time. The study put 150 to 200 TCR beta chains on its list as cytomegalovirus-associated.

The sequenced material came from PBMCs. V gene TRBV5-4 combines with J gene TRBJ2-5, with 14 nucleotides matching TRBD2. The sequence derives from a boy aged 5-17 years in good health and CMV-seronegative. CDR3 protein: CASSLSPTSGGARETQYF. The CDR3 bases are TGTGCCAGCAGCTTGTCCCCGACTAGCGGGGGGGCTAGGGAGACCCAGTACTTC. Combining the CDR3 with reference TRBV5-4 and TRBJ2-5 gives the whole variable domain ETGVTQSPTHLIKTRGQQVTLRCSSQSGHNTVSWYQQALGQGPQFIFQYYREEENGRGNFPPRFSGLQFPNYSSELNVNALELDDSALYLCASSLSPTSGGARETQYFGPGTRLLVL.